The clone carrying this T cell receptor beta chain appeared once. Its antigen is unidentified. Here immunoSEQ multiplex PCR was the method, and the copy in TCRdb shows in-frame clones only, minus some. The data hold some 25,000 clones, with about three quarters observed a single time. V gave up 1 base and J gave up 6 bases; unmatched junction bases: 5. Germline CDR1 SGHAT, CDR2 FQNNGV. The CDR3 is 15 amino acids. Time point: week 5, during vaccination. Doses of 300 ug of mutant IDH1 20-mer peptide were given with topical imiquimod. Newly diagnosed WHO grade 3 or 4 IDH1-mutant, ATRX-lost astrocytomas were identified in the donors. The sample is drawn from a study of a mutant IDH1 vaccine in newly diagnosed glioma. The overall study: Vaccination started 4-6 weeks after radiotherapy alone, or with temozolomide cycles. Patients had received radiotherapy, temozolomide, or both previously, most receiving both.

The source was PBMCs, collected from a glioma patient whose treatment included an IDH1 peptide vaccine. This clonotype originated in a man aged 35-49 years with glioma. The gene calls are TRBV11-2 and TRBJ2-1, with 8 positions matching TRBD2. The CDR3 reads CASSLVSGRGNEQFF. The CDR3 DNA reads TGTGCCAGCAGCTTAGTCAGCGGGAGAGGCAATGAGCAGTTCTTC.